Listed here are 17 T cell receptor beta chains from one sample, sequenced in a study of T-cell memory formation after mild COVID-19. TCRdb reanalysed the 5' RACE reads using MiXCR and keeps one entry per CDR3 protein. The data contain fewer than 60,000 distinct CDR3 sequences, 25% to 30% of them singletons. The sequenced sample consisted of PBMCs or a T cell subset sorted from them (not recorded which). The origin of the receptors is a man between 18 and 35 years old who had mild COVID-19 (a few samples of this study predate the infection). Cell type and time point are not known.

The chain has TRBV12-3 or TRBV12-4 and TRBJ1-5; D is undetermined. The CDR3 is made up of 17 amino acids. Trimming removed 5 bases from V and 3 bases from J, with 20 bases in between. The CDR3 region has the DNA TGTGCCAGCAGTCTTACCCTCCAGGCTATCCACAATCAGCCCCAGCATTTT. This translates into CASSLTLQAIHNQPQHF.

This rearrangement joins TRBV9 to TRBJ1-1, with 7 bases fitting TRBD1. Germline loops: CDR1 SGDLS, CDR2 YYNGEE. J was trimmed by 3 bases and V by 1 base; bases with no gene match: 6. The CDR3 is 15 residues long. The CDR3 DNA reads TGTGCCAGCAGCGTAAGCTGGGACAGACACACTGAAGCTTTCTTT. Translated: CASSVSWDRHTEAFF.

This clonotype was seen a handful of times. This rearrangement joins TRBV4-1 to TRBJ1-1; D gene ambiguous. V was clipped by 1 base and J by 5 bases, with 8 bases between them. The CDR3 totals 13 residues. CDR1 MGHRA and CDR2 YSYEKL come from the germline V gene. CDR3 in amino acids: CASSQGGRTEAFF. The CDR3 DNA reads as TGCGCCAGCAGCCAAGGCGGCCGGACTGAAGCTTTCTTT.

This clonotype showed up just a few times. The chain combines TRBV5-5 with TRBJ1-2; D remains ambiguous. Trimming removed 4 bases from V and 3 bases from J, with 10 bases in between. Germline lookup yields CDR1 SGHKS and CDR2 YYEKEE (reference sequence). CDR3 length equals 13 residues. The CDR3 region is CASSRTDYYGYTF. As DNA, the CDR3 is TGTGCCAGCAGCCGTACAGATTACTATGGCTACACCTTC.

This clonotype was detected ten times or more. The V gene is TRBV5-6, the J gene TRBJ2-1, with D uncertain. The CDR3 length is 17 residues. Germline-derived CDR1 and CDR2 are SGHDT and YYEEEE. V was trimmed by 3 bases and J by 0 bases, leaving 16 bases between them. The CDR3 DNA reads as TGTGCCAGCAGCTGGCTTAAGGGCGGCAGCTCCTACAATGAGCAGTTCTTC. Its translation is CASSWLKGGSSYNEQFF.

The chain carries TRBV25-1 and TRBJ2-3, with no clear D. CDR3 length equals 15 residues. CDR1 is MGHDK, CDR2 SYGVNS, per germline. The V and J ends lost 2 bases and 1 base respectively, with 10 bases between them. The CDR3 nucleotides are TGTGCCAGCAGTGAACTGAGGTCGGGCACAGATACGCAGTATTTT. Residues: CASSELRSGTDTQYF.

In its sample, this clonotype was seen a few times. This sequence joins TRBV4-3 and TRBJ2-7, with 8 nucleotides matching TRBD1. Germline V gene sequence: CDR1 LGHNA, CDR2 YSLEER. This CDR3 is 13 amino acids long. V was pared by 4 bases and J by 4 bases, with 3 bases of the junction left unmatched. The CDR3 DNA reads TGCGCCAGCAGCCTTCGACAGGGGTACGAGCAGTACTTC. It translates to CASSLRQGYEQYF.

The rearrangement uses TRBV10-3 and TRBJ2-7; D is uncertain. The CDR3 consists of 13 residues. The V end was cut by 6 bases, the J end by 3 bases, with 12 bases between. Germline values: CDR1 ENHRY, CDR2 SYGVKD. For the CDR3, the DNA is TGTGCCATCAGCTTAGGGCTTTACTACGAGCAGTACGTC. This encodes CAISLGLYYEQYV.

A few counts support this clonotype. This chain links TRBV3-1 with TRBJ2-7, with 10 bases that match TRBD2. The CDR3 sequence is 15 residues long. After removal of 3 bases from V and 2 bases from J, the junction contained 4 bases not matched to a gene. CDR1 LGHDT and CDR2 YNNKEL come from the germline V gene (reference sequence). CDR3 DNA sequence: TGTGCCAGCAGCCAGCAGCGGGGGGGTGCCTACGAGCAGTACTTC. This gives the protein CASSQQRGGAYEQYF.

This clonotype was recorded at least ten times. The rearrangement links TRBV6-2 or TRBV6-3 to TRBJ2-3; D call uncertain. V lost 1 base, J lost 0 bases, and 2 bases lay in between. Germline V gives CDR1 MNHEY, CDR2 SVGEGT. This CDR3 is built from 13 residues. The CDR3 reads CASSYWSTDTQYF. CDR3 nucleotide sequence: TGTGCCAGCAGTTACTGGAGCACAGATACGCAGTATTTT.

This clonotype was seen a few times. The chain has TRBV7-9 and TRBJ2-3; 7 bases match TRBD1. Trimming took 11 bases from V and 2 from J; bases not matched to a gene: 7. Germline CDR1 and CDR2: SEHNR and FQNEAQ (reference sequence). The CDR3 has 13 residues. Here the CDR3 DNA reads TGTGCCGGGCTGAGGGGGCCCACAGATACGCAGTATTTT. Its protein is CAGLRGPTDTQYF.

The chain is built from TRBV2 and TRBJ2-7; 7 positions match TRBD2. Germline V gives CDR1 SNHLY, CDR2 FYNNEI. CDR3 length: 15 residues. V gave up 2 bases and J gave up 2 bases; unmatched junction bases: 6. The CDR3 reads CASSESGGLTYEQYF. The CDR3 DNA sequence: TGTGCCAGCAGTGAATCGGGGGGTTTAACCTACGAGCAGTACTTC.

This clonotype has only a few counts. Here the CDR3 reads CASSHGTSSYNEQFF. CDR3 nucleotide sequence: TGCGCCAGCAGCCATGGGACTAGCAGTTACAATGAGCAGTTCTTC. The V and J genes are TRBV4-3 and TRBJ2-1; 9 nucleotides line up with TRBD2. Trimming at V came to 3 bases and at J to 4 bases, leaving 4 bases not matched to a gene. CDR1 and CDR2 from the germline V gene are LGHNA and YSLEER. The CDR3 spans 15 residues.

The genes are TRBV19 and TRBJ2-7; 9 nucleotides agree with TRBD1. The CDR3 totals 15 residues. Germline values: CDR1 LNHDA, CDR2 SQIVND (reference sequence). Trimming at V came to 5 bases and at J to 2 bases, leaving 7 bases not matched to a gene. The CDR3 region has the DNA TGTGCCAGTAGTGAGCTACAGGGGGCTCCCTACGAGCAGTACTTC. Amino acids: CASSELQGAPYEQYF.

The chain joins TRBV14 to TRBJ2-2; the D gene is possibly TRBD1 (6 bases). The V gene's germline CDR1 is SGHDN and CDR2 FVKESK. Trimming stripped 4 bases from V and 0 bases from J, with 9 bases between. This CDR3 comprises 15 residues. The CDR3 here is CASSRDIPNTGELFF. The CDR3 DNA reads TGTGCCAGCAGCCGGGACATCCCGAACACCGGGGAGCTGTTTTTT.

In this sample, this clonotype turned up a few times. The gene calls are TRBV3-2 and TRBJ1-1; TRBD1 reflects the table's D call only, with no check against the DNA. TRBV3-2 is marked as a pseudogene. The CDR3 extends over 13 amino acids. This CDR3 is CASSQPGNTEAFF. The CDR3 bases are TGTGCCAGCAGCCAGCCGGGGAACACTGAAGCTTTCTTT.

The chain combines TRBV4-3 with TRBJ1-2; D is uncertain. CDR3 length equals 13 residues. Germline V gives CDR1 LGHNA, CDR2 YSLEER. Trimming stripped 3 bases from V and 4 bases from J, with 9 bases between. CDR3 sequence reads: CASSQGFFYGYTF. CDR3 nucleotide sequence: TGCGCCAGCAGCCAGGGGTTTTTCTATGGCTACACCTTC.